A single sample is the source of the 10 T cell receptor beta chains below, sequenced in a study of T cells after yellow fever vaccination. TCRdb independently ran MiXCR on the 5' RACE reads; one entry per CDR3 protein. The data show 300,000 to 400,000 distinct CDR3 sequences, approximately 12% seen once. Sequencing used CD4+ T cells sorted from PBMCs, obtained 15 days after the yellow fever booster vaccination. The source is a man between 18 and 29 years old who received the YFV17D yellow fever vaccine.

The rearrangement joins TRBV12-3 or TRBV12-4 to TRBJ2-2; no definite D call. This CDR3 has 14 amino acids. Trimming removed 1 base at V and 5 bases at J, with 8 bases between. The CDR3 is CASSLDQTTGELFF. For the CDR3, the DNA is TGTGCCAGCAGTTTAGACCAAACAACCGGGGAGCTGTTTTTT.

This clonotype was recorded a few times. This rearrangement joins TRBV7-9 to TRBJ2-3; D is unresolved. Trimming took off 5 bases at V and 4 bases at J, with 7 bases between the two ends. The CDR3 is made up of 12 amino acids. Germline V gives CDR1 SEHNR, CDR2 FQNEAQ (reference sequence). The chain's CDR3 is CASSAFSDTQYF. In DNA, the CDR3 is TGTGCCAGCAGCGCTTTTTCAGATACGCAGTATTTT. Variable domain in full (rest from reference TRBV7-9 and TRBJ2-3): DTGVSQNPRHKITKRGQNVTFRCDPISEHNRLYWYRQTLGQGPEFLTYFQNEAQLEKSRLLSDRFSAERPKGSFSTLEIQRTEQGDSAMYLCASSAFSDTQYFGPGTRLTVL.

The chain carries TRBV4-1 and TRBJ2-2; D possibly corresponds to TRBD1 (5 bases). The CDR3 runs to 14 residues. The V gene's germline CDR1 is MGHRA and CDR2 YSYEKL. The ends were cut back, 3 bases at V and 0 bases at J, with 5 bases in the middle. The CDR3 loop is CASSHRANTGELFF. CDR3 in DNA: TGCGCCAGCAGCCACAGGGCGAACACCGGGGAGCTGTTTTTT.

This clonotype was detected only a few times. J is TRBJ1-1 and V is TRBV9; no firm D call. V lost 2 bases and J lost 3, with 11 bases in between. CDR1 is SGDLS and CDR2 is YYNGEE in the germline V gene. The CDR3 loop spans 14 amino acids. Here the CDR3 reads CASSVDPGDTEAFF. In DNA form, the CDR3 reads TGTGCCAGCAGCGTGGACCCCGGGGACACTGAAGCTTTCTTT.

This clonotype was found a few times. The CDR3 protein is CASRSGDYEQYF. The CDR3 coding sequence is TGTGCCAGCAGATCTGGGGACTACGAGCAGTACTTC. The chain links TRBV6-5 to TRBJ2-7; unclear D gene. The CDR3 runs 12 residues. V lost 6 bases to trimming and J lost 3 bases, with 9 bases between them. CDR1 is MNHEY and CDR2 is SVGAGI in the germline V gene.

A few counts support this clonotype. V is TRBV7-2 and J is TRBJ2-5; 7 bases are a match to TRBD2. With V trimmed by 5 bases and J by 4 bases, 10 bases remained unmatched. Germline V CDR1 and CDR2: SGHTA, FQGNSA. The CDR3 has 15 residues. CDR3 amino acids: CASSPGGREIETQYF. The CDR3 DNA follows: TGTGCCAGCAGCCCCGGTGGGAGGGAAATAGAGACCCAGTACTTC.

In this sample, this clonotype turned up many times. The chain has TRBV2 and TRBJ2-4; the D gene is possibly TRBD2 (6 bases). Deletions cut 3 bases from V and 8 bases from J, with 8 bases between. Germline CDR1 SNHLY, CDR2 FYNNEI. This CDR3 is built from 12 residues. This chain's CDR3 is CASSEGGYIQYF. DNA for the CDR3: TGTGCCAGCAGTGAGGGAGGCTACATTCAGTACTTC.

V usage is TRBV6-6 and J usage is TRBJ1-5; D remains unclear. In germline, CDR1 is MNHNY, CDR2 SVGAGI (reference sequence). The CDR3 runs 15 residues. Trimming took 7 bases from V and 4 from J, leaving 17 bases between them. CDR3 amino acids: CASKVRADLNQPQHF. CDR3 DNA sequence: TGTGCCAGCAAGGTCCGGGCAGACTTGAATCAGCCCCAGCATTTT.

The chain recombines TRBV3-1 with TRBJ1-2; the D is unclear. The CDR3 totals 15 residues. Trimming took off 4 bases at V and 7 bases at J, with 19 bases between the two ends. Germline CDR1 LGHDT, CDR2 YNNKEL (reference sequence). The CDR3: CASSPTYTIVGGYTF. In nucleotides, the CDR3 is TGTGCCAGCAGCCCAACCTACACCATAGTGGGTGGCTACACCTTC.

The gene calls are TRBV28 and TRBJ2-2, with no clear D. The CDR3 runs to 14 residues. Germline V lookup: CDR1 MDHEN, CDR2 SYDVKM. V shed 7 bases and J shed 3 bases, with 12 bases lying between them. CDR3 DNA sequence: TGTGCCAGCAATAAGGGCTCTGACACCGGGGAGCTGTTTTTT. This translates into CASNKGSDTGELFF.